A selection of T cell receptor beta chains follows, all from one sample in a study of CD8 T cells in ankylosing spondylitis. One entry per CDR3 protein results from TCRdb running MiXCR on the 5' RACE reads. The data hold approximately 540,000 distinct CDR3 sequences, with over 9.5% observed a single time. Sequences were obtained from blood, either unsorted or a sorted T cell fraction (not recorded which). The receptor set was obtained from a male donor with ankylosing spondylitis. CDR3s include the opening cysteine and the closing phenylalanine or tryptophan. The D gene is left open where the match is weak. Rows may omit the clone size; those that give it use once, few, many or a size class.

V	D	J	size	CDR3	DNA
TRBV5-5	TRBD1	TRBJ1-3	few	CASSPPGQGASGNTIYF	TGTGCCAGCAGCCCCCCGGGACAGGGGGCCTCTGGAAACACCATATATTTT
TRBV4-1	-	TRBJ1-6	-	CASSPSMTASNSPLHF	TGCGCCAGCAGCCCCTCTATGACTGCATCAAATTCACCCCTCCACTTT
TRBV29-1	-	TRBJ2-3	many	CSVVPGDSATDTQYF	TGCAGCGTTGTCCCTGGTGACTCCGCCACAGATACGCAGTATTTT
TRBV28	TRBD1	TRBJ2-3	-	CASSLSPTGGTQYF	TGTGCCAGCAGTTTAAGCCCTACAGGGGGTACGCAGTATTTT
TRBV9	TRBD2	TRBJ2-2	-	CASSPTSGTNTGELFF	TGTGCCAGCAGCCCGACTAGCGGGACGAACACCGGGGAGCTGTTTTTT
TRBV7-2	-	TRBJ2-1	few	CASSSQPSSYNEQFF	TGTGCCAGCAGCTCACAGCCGAGCTCCTACAATGAGCAGTTCTTC
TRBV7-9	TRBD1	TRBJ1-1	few	CASSRTQGRRTEAFF	TGTGCCAGCAGTAGAACACAGGGGAGGAGGACTGAAGCTTTCTTT
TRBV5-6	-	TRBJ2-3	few	CASSTDEGVVSDTQYF	TGTGCCAGCAGCACCGATGAGGGGGTAGTCTCAGATACGCAGTATTTT
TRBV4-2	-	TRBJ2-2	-	CASSQEVPESGELFF	TGTGCCAGCAGCCAAGAAGTCCCAGAATCCGGGGAGCTGTTTTTT
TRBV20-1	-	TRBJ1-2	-	CSAREDRALPPNYGYTF	TGCAGTGCTAGAGAGGATCGGGCCCTACCACCTAACTATGGCTACACCTTC
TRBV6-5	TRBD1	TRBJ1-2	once	CASSYSGRTGQGTAKGYTF	TGTGCCAGCAGTTACTCCGGTCGGACAGGACAGGGGACGGCGAAGGGCTACACCTTC
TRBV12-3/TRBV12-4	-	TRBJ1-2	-	CASISAGYRDDGYTF	TGTGCCAGCATCTCCGCGGGGTATAGGGATGATGGCTACACCTTC
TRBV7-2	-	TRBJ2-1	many	CASSLALQGNEQFF	TGTGCCAGCAGCTTAGCCTTACAGGGCAATGAGCAGTTCTTC
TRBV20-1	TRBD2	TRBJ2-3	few	CSALRSGGSFSDTQYF	TGCAGTGCTCTCCGTAGCGGCGGGAGTTTTTCAGATACGCAGTATTTT
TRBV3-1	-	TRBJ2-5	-	CASSPPVGETQYF	TGTGCCAGCAGCCCCCCTGTCGGCGAGACCCAGTACTTC
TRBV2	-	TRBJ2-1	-	CASSETYTSTYNEQFF	TGTGCCAGCAGTGAAACCTACACCTCCACCTACAATGAGCAGTTCTTC
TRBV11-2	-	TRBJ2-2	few	CASSHNSGDGELFF	TGTGCCAGCAGCCACAACTCAGGAGACGGGGAGCTGTTTTTT
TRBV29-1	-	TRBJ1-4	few	CSVVSMVNEKLFF	TGCAGCGTTGTTTCGATGGTTAATGAAAAACTGTTTTTT
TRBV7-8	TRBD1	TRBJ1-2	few	CASSLSPDRVYGYTF	TGTGCCAGCAGCCTCTCCCCCGACAGGGTCTATGGCTACACCTTC
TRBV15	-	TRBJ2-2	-	CATSSIPRVTGELFF	TGTGCCACCAGCAGTATCCCGAGGGTCACCGGGGAGCTGTTTTTT
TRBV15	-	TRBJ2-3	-	CATSRAGQGTDTQYF	TGTGCCACCAGCAGAGCGGGACAAGGCACAGATACGCAGTATTTT
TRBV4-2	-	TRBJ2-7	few	CASSQDRNSRSYEQYF	TGTGCCAGCAGCCAAGATAGGAATAGCCGGTCCTACGAGCAGTACTTC
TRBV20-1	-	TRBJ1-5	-	CSASFGRGSFIQPQHF	TGCAGTGCTAGTTTCGGCAGGGGCAGTTTCATACAGCCCCAGCATTTT
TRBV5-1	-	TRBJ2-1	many	CASSLDPTGEQFF	TGCGCCAGCAGCTTGGATCCCACGGGTGAGCAGTTCTTC
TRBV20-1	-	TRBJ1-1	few	CSTARFLNTEAFF	TGCAGTACTGCTAGGTTCCTGAACACTGAAGCTTTCTTT
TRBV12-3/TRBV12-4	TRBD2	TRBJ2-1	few	CASTHPGLAGDSEQFF	TGTGCCAGCACCCATCCGGGACTAGCGGGAGATAGTGAGCAGTTCTTC
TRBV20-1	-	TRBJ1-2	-	CSAHAGDSFGYTF	TGCAGTGCCCACGCGGGGGATAGTTTTGGCTACACCTTC
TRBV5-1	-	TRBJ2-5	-	CASYALPAQETQYF	TGCGCCAGCTATGCTTTGCCGGCGCAAGAGACCCAGTACTTC
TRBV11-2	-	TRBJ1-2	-	CASSPRTDDYGYTF	TGTGCCAGCAGCCCGCGGACAGACGACTATGGCTACACCTTC
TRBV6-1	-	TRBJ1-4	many	CASSTRGGTNEKLFF	TGTGCCAGCAGTACCCGGGGTGGTACTAATGAAAAACTGTTTTTT
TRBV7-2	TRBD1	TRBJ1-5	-	CASTGQNSNQPQHF	TGTGCCAGCACGGGACAGAATAGCAATCAGCCCCAGCATTTT
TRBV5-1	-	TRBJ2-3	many	CASSLDGSRTDTQYF	TGCGCCAGCAGCTTGGACGGGTCGCGCACAGATACGCAGTATTTT
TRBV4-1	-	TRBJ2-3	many	CASSRSSTDTQYF	TGCGCCAGCAGCCGTTCTAGCACAGATACGCAGTATTTT
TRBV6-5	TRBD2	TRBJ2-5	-	CASSSPGLAAQETQYF	TGTGCCAGCAGTTCCCCGGGACTAGCAGCCCAAGAGACCCAGTACTTC
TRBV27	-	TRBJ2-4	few	CASMLRGLAKNIQYF	TGTGCCAGCATGCTTCGGGGACTAGCCAAAAACATTCAGTACTTC
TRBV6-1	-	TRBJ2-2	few	CASHRRGDTGELFF	TGTGCCAGCCACCGGAGGGGAGACACCGGGGAGCTGTTTTTT
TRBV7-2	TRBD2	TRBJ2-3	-	CASSPPLAGRTDTQYF	TGTGCCAGCAGCCCCCCACTAGCGGGGCGCACAGATACGCAGTATTTT
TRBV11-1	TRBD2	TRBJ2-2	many	CASSLGSSGRVNTGELFF	TGTGCCAGCAGCTTAGGATCCAGCGGGAGGGTAAACACCGGGGAGCTGTTTTTT
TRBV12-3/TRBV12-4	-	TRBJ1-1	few	CASSLGRTGTEAFF	TGTGCCAGCAGTTTAGGCCGGACGGGAACTGAAGCTTTCTTT
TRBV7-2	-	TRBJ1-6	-	CASSLEGGRVSPLHF	TGTGCCAGCAGCTTAGAGGGCGGACGCGTCTCACCCCTCCACTTT
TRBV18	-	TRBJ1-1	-	CASLILKDSEAFF	TGTGCCAGCCTTATTTTGAAGGATTCTGAAGCTTTCTTT
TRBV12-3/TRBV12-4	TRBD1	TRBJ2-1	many	CASSDRATNEQFF	TGTGCCAGCAGTGACAGGGCTACTAATGAGCAGTTCTTC
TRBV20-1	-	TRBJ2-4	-	CSARPGPAGNIQYF	TGCAGTGCTCGACCAGGCCCAGCGGGAAACATTCAGTACTTC
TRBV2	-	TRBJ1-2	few	CASRAGTPGYTF	TGTGCCAGCAGAGCCGGGACACCAGGCTACACCTTC
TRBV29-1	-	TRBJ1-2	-	CSVERAVDAYTF	TGCAGCGTTGAAAGGGCAGTCGACGCCTACACCTTC
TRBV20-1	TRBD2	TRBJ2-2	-	CSARRLAGESGELFF	TGCAGTGCGCGAAGGCTAGCGGGAGAGTCCGGGGAGCTGTTTTTT